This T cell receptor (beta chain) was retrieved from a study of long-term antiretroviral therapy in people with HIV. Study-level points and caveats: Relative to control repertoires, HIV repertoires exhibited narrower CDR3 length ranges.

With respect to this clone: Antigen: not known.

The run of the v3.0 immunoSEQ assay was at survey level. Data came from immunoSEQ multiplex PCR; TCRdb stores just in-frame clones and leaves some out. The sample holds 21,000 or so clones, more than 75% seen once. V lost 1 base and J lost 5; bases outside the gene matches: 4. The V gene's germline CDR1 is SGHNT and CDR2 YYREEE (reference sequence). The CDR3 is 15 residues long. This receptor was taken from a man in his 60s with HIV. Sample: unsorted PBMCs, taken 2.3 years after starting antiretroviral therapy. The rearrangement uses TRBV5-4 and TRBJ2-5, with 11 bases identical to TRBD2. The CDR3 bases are TGTGCCAGCAGCTTGTTTAGCGGGGGGGCGGAGACCCAGTACTTC. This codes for CASSLFSGGAETQYF.